This is a list of T cell receptor beta chains from one sample in a study of regulatory T cells in long-lasting Graves disease. TCRdb independently ran MiXCR on the multiplex PCR reads; one entry per CDR3 protein. The repertoire holds about 440,000 distinct CDR3 sequences, with about 15% as singletons. This same sample was also taken into another study, of T cells in Graves' hyperthyroidism and ophthalmopathy.

Sequenced material: peripheral blood mononuclear cells (PBMCs), taken at new diagnosis, from a patient treated with antithyroid drugs. These receptors came from a woman aged 25 to 39 with Graves disease. Both conserved end residues are part of each CDR3. The order of the fields is V gene, clone size, D gene, J gene, CDR3 DNA, CDR3 protein. The D gene is left open where the match is weak. Size is stated for part of the rows, as once, few or many counts, or as a class when the clone is expanded.

TRBV3-1,-,TRBD2,TRBJ2-4,TGTGCCAGCAGCCAAGAGGGAGCGGGGAGGGGCATTCAGTACTTC,CASSQEGAGRGIQYF
TRBV20-1,many,-,TRBJ1-5,TGCAGTGCACCCCGGGAGGGTGGGACGAGCAATCAGCCCCAGCATTTT,CSAPREGGTSNQPQHF
TRBV7-3,many,TRBD2,TRBJ2-7,TGTGCCAGCAGTCGGGGGGGGCCGAGCTCCTACGAGCAGTACTTC,CASSRGGPSSYEQYF
TRBV6-1,many,-,TRBJ1-4,TGTGCCAGCAGTGAAGCGCATGGGGGCGAAAAACTGTTTTTT,CASSEAHGGEKLFF
TRBV5-1,many,TRBD2,TRBJ2-7,TGCGCCAGCAGCCCGAGACTAGCGGGAAGTATGTACGAGCAGTACTTC,CASSPRLAGSMYEQYF
TRBV11-2,many,-,TRBJ2-1,TGTGCCAGCAGCTTGGCCAGATACAATGAGCAGTTCTTC,CASSLARYNEQFF
TRBV5-6,many,TRBD1,TRBJ1-1,TGTGCCAGCAGGGATCTAACAGGGGGATGGGATACTGAAGCTTTCTTT,CASRDLTGGWDTEAFF
TRBV27,many,TRBD2,TRBJ2-1,TGTGCCAGCAGTTTCGGGTTAGGGACTAGCAGCGAGCAGTTCTTC,CASSFGLGTSSEQFF
TRBV5-1,-,TRBD2,TRBJ2-1,TGCGCCAGCAGCCTAACTTGGGCTAGCGGGATAGCGGGGAATGAGCAGTTCTTC,CASSLTWASGIAGNEQFF
TRBV18,few,-,TRBJ2-3,TGTGCCAGCTCACCGGACTTCCGCGATACGCAGTATTTT,CASSPDFRDTQYF
TRBV12-3/TRBV12-4,many,TRBD2,TRBJ2-7,TGTGCCAGCAGTTCTAGCGGGAGGTACCACGAGCAGTACTTC,CASSSSGRYHEQYF
TRBV7-3,few,TRBD2,TRBJ2-2,TGTGCCAGCAGCTTCCTCCCGGGAGGGCCTGGGGAGCTGTTTTTT,CASSFLPGGPGELFF
TRBV6-4,many,-,TRBJ2-5,TGTGCCAGCAGTGAGGTAGCGGCCGCGGCGACCCAGTACTTC,CASSEVAAAATQYF
TRBV9,few,-,TRBJ1-2,TGTGCCAGCAGCGTAGATGGTGGCTACACCTTC,CASSVDGGYTF
TRBV3-1,many,-,TRBJ1-1,TGTGCCAGCAGCCAAAGGGGTGGGGCGCAGAACACTGAAGCTTTCTTT,CASSQRGGAQNTEAFF
TRBV11-3,-,-,TRBJ1-4,TGTGCCAGCAGCTTAGAGGGATTCCGGGACGGCAATAATGAAAAACTGTTTTTT,CASSLEGFRDGNNEKLFF
TRBV20-1,-,-,TRBJ2-5,TGCAGTGCTAGCAGGGCGGGCCACCGGGGAGAGACCCAGTACTTC,CSASRAGHRGETQYF
TRBV2,-,-,TRBJ2-3,TGTGCCAGCAGTGACCCCCAGCGGAAACTAAGCACAGATACGCAGTATTTT,CASSDPQRKLSTDTQYF
TRBV29-1,few,-,TRBJ2-5,TGCAGCGTTGAAGTGCTGGGTACGGGGACCCAGTACTTC,CSVEVLGTGTQYF
TRBV27,many,-,TRBJ1-5,TGTGCCAGCAGCAGGTCCGCTGCTAATCAGCCCCAGCATTTT,CASSRSAANQPQHF
TRBV9,-,-,TRBJ2-3,TGTGCCAGCAGCGTAGATCGGGGGTACACAGATACGCAGTATTTT,CASSVDRGYTDTQYF
TRBV24-1,-,TRBD1,TRBJ2-2,TGTGCCACCAGTGGGGACAGGGGTAAGCCCGGGGAGCTGTTTTTT,CATSGDRGKPGELFF
TRBV2,many,-,TRBJ2-2,TGTGCCAGCAGCCCGCTTAGGACAAGGAACACCGGGGAGCTGTTTTTT,CASSPLRTRNTGELFF
TRBV30,many,-,TRBJ2-2,TGTGCCTGGAGCCTAGGACCCACCGGGGAGCTGTTTTTT,CAWSLGPTGELFF